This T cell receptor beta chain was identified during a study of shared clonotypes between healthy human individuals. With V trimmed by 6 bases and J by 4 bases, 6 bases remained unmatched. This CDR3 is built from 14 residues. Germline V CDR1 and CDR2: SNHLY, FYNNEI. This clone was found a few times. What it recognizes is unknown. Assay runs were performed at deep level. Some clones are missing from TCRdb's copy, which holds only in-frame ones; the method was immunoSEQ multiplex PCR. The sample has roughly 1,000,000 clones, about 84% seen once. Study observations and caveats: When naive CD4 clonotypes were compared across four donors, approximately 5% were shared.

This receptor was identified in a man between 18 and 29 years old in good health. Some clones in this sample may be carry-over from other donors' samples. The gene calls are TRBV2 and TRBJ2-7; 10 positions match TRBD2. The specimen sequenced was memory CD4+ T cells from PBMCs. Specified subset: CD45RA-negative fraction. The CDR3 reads CASSEREGRYEQYF. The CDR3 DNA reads TGTGCCAGCAGCGAGCGGGAGGGCCGATACGAGCAGTACTTC.